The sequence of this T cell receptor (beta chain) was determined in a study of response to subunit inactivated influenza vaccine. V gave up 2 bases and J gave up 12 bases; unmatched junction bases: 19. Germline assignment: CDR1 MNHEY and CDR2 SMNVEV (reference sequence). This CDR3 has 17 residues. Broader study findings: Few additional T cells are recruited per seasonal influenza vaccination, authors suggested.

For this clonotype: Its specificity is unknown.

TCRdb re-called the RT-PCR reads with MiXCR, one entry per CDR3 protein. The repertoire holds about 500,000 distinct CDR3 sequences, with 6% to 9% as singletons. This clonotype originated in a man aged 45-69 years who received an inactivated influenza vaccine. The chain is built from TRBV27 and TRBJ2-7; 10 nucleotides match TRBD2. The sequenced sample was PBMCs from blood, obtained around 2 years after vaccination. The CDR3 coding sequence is TGTGCCAGCAGTTTAAATTTTGGGGGGACTAGCGCACTAAGGTTGTACTTC. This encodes CASSLNFGGTSALRLYF.